A selection of T cell receptor beta chains follows, all from one sample in a study of blood T cell repertoires in COVID-19. Profiling relied on immunoSEQ multiplex PCR, and the TCRdb table lists in-frame clones only, not all of them. The data show just over 150,000 clones, just under 95% seen once. The specimen was peripheral blood. The receptor source for this set is a woman aged 50 to 60 with acute or convalescent COVID-19. CDR3s include the opening cysteine and the closing phenylalanine or tryptophan. The order of the fields is clone size, D gene, V gene, CDR3 length, J gene, CDR3 DNA, CDR3 protein. D genes are given only for firm matches. The size of a clone is reported for some rows only, either as once, few or many, or as a class for expanded clones.

.	.	TRBV28	13	TRBJ2-3	TGTGCCAGCAGTTTAGACAACTCAGATACGCAGTATTTT	CASSLDNSDTQYF
.	TRBD1	TRBV4-3	15	TRBJ1-2	TGCGCCAGCAGCAAATCTCTGACAGGGTTTAATGGCTACACCTTC	CASSKSLTGFNGYTF
.	TRBD1	TRBV6-6	12	TRBJ1-2	TGTGCCAGTAAGACAGGGAACTATGGCTACACCTTC	CASKTGNYGYTF
.	.	TRBV13	11	TRBJ2-7	TGTGCCAGCAGCATCGGGGGCGAGCAGTACTTC	CASSIGGEQYF
.	.	TRBV9	16	TRBJ1-2	TGTGCCAGCAGCGCAGACGTAGTGGTTTGGGGAGCTGGCTACACCTTC	CASSADVVVWGAGYTF
.	TRBD2	TRBV3-1/TRBV3-2	16	TRBJ2-1	TGTGCCAGCAGCCTCGTAGCGGGAGCCAACTACAATGAGCAGTTCTTC	CASSLVAGANYNEQFF
.	.	TRBV7-2	12	TRBJ1-2	TGTGCCAGCAGCAAGGGGTCCTATGGCTACACCTTC	CASSKGSYGYTF
.	.	TRBV19	13	TRBJ2-1	TGTGCCAGTAGTACCGGACAGTACAATGAGCAGTTCTTC	CASSTGQYNEQFF
.	.	TRBV7-2	13	TRBJ2-3	TGTGCCAGCAGCCTAGGAGATTATGGTACGCAGTATTTT	CASSLGDYGTQYF
.	.	TRBV4-3	15	TRBJ1-3	TGCGCCAGCAGCCAAGACCGGACAGTTGGAAACACCATATATTTT	CASSQDRTVGNTIYF
once	.	TRBV9	17	TRBJ2-5	TGTGCCAGCAGCGAGAAGGTCGGGTTTGGGGGGTTGGAGACCCAGTACTTC	CASSEKVGFGGLETQYF
.	.	TRBV4-3	14	TRBJ1-1	TGCGCCAGCAGCCAAGTTCCCATGAACACTGAAGCTTTCTTT	CASSQVPMNTEAFF
once	.	TRBV11-2	13	TRBJ1-5	TGTGCCAGCAGCCCAGGGGGCAATCAGCCCCAGCATTTT	CASSPGGNQPQHF